Listed below are T cell receptor beta chains from one sample, sequenced in a study of cytomegalovirus exposure and HLA in healthy donors. Profiled with immunoSEQ multiplex PCR; TCRdb holds only in-frame clones, not every one. The repertoire holds 200,000 or so clones, around four fifths seen once, with roughly 7% in the top ten. The specimen sequenced was PBMCs. These receptors were collected from a man younger than 35 in good health and CMV-seropositive. CDR3s include the opening cysteine and the closing phenylalanine or tryptophan. The D gene is left open where the match is weak. Part of the rows lack a size; the others show once, few, many or a class for expanded clones.

>few|TRBV30|-|TRBJ1-2
CAWQAGDGYTF
TGTGCCTGGCAGGCGGGGGATGGCTACACCTTC
>-|TRBV5-1|TRBD1|TRBJ2-5
CASSSDRVGETQYF
TGCGCCAGCAGCTCCGACAGGGTAGGAGAGACCCAGTACTTC
>few|TRBV29-1|-|TRBJ1-1
CSVVPDGVAFF
TGCAGCGTTGTACCGGACGGGGTAGCTTTCTTT
>-|TRBV10-1|TRBD1|TRBJ1-2
CASTGQGDSYGYTF
TGCGCCAGCACCGGACAGGGGGACTCCTATGGCTACACCTTC
>-|TRBV5-1|TRBD2|TRBJ2-7
CASSLDLAGGEQYF
TGCGCCAGCAGCTTGGATTTGGCGGGGGGCGAGCAGTACTTC
>-|TRBV2|TRBD1|TRBJ1-1
CASSLDRGNTEAFF
TGTGCCAGCAGCCTCGACAGGGGGAACACTGAAGCTTTCTTT
>-|TRBV5-1|TRBD2|TRBJ2-1
CASSSRASGPGSSRAKYNEQFF
TGCGCCAGCAGCTCCAGGGCTAGCGGCCCCGGTAGCTCAAGGGCTAAATACAATGAGCAGTTCTTC
>once|TRBV4-1|TRBD2|TRBJ2-7
CASSPGLADFSYEQYF
TGCGCCAGCAGCCCGGGACTAGCGGACTTCTCCTACGAGCAGTACTTC
>-|TRBV11-2|TRBD2|TRBJ2-1
CASSIGLAGNNEQFF
TGTGCCAGCAGCATAGGACTAGCGGGGAACAATGAGCAGTTCTTC
>-|TRBV5-4|-|TRBJ2-2
CASSLARSTGELFF
TGTGCCAGCAGCTTGGCCAGAAGCACCGGGGAGCTGTTTTTT
>once|TRBV18|-|TRBJ2-7
CASSPNAGGYEQYF
TGTGCCAGCTCACCTAACGCCGGGGGCTACGAGCAGTACTTC
>-|TRBV7-9|TRBD1|TRBJ1-4
CASSLEQGAYEKLFF
TGTGCCAGCAGCTTAGAACAGGGGGCGTATGAAAAACTGTTTTTT
>-|TRBV5-4|-|TRBJ2-3
CASSLDQVDTQYF
TGTGCCAGCAGCTTAGACCAGGTGGATACGCAGTATTTT
>-|TRBV28|TRBD1|TRBJ2-7
CASSLTGTGGEQYF
TGTGCCAGCAGTTTAACCGGGACAGGGGGCGAGCAGTACTTC
>-|TRBV15|-|TRBJ2-5
CATRRGLRGGGLETQYF
TGTGCCACTCGGAGGGGCCTACGCGGGGGCGGGTTGGAGACCCAGTACTTC
>-|TRBV9|TRBD2|TRBJ2-1
CASSALPSGGYNEQFF
TGTGCCAGCAGCGCCCTCCCTAGCGGTGGGTACAATGAGCAGTTCTTC
>once|TRBV7-8|-|TRBJ2-7
CASSLGRTAYEQYF
TGTGCCAGCAGCTTAGGGAGGACTGCCTACGAGCAGTACTTC
>-|TRBV19|-|TRBJ1-2
CASSRLSGVYGYTF
TGTGCCAGTAGTCGCCTCTCGGGAGTGTATGGCTACACCTTC
>medium-sized|TRBV28|-|TRBJ2-7
CASNRVGGNYEQYF
TGTGCCAGCAACCGGGTAGGCGGGAACTACGAGCAGTACTTC
>once|TRBV9|-|TRBJ1-1
CASSVRQNTEAFF
TGTGCCAGCAGCGTCCGACAGAACACTGAAGCTTTCTTT
>-|TRBV7-2|-|TRBJ1-3
CASSLFAGNTIYF
TGTGCCAGCAGCTTATTCGCTGGAAACACCATATATTTT
>-|TRBV27|-|TRBJ1-5
CASSFLGVGQPQHF
TGTGCCAGCAGTTTCCTGGGCGTCGGTCAGCCCCAGCATTTT
>-|TRBV6-5|-|TRBJ2-2
CASSYLGELFF
TGTGCCAGCAGTTATCTCGGGGAGCTGTTTTTT
>few|TRBV27|-|TRBJ2-7
CASSPQDSLPYEQYF
TGTGCCAGCAGTCCCCAGGACTCCCTTCCCTACGAGCAGTACTTC
>few|TRBV6-4|-|TRBJ2-3
CASSDSRGGTDTQYF
TGTGCCAGCAGTGACTCGCGGGGAGGCACAGATACGCAGTATTTT
>-|TRBV6-5|TRBD2|TRBJ2-7
CASSYSSSGYYEQYF
TGTGCCAGCAGTTACTCGTCTAGCGGGTATTACGAGCAGTACTTC
>few|TRBV11-2|-|TRBJ1-1
CASSLTAGNTEAFF
TGTGCCAGCAGCCTAACGGCAGGAAACACTGAAGCTTTCTTT
>-|TRBV2|-|TRBJ1-1
CASTRGSGTEAFF
TGTGCCAGCACCCGGGGGAGCGGCACTGAAGCTTTCTTT
>-|TRBV7-2|-|TRBJ2-3
CASSQQVGTQYF
TGTGCCAGCAGCCAACAGGTTGGAACGCAGTATTTT
>-|TRBV29-1|TRBD1|TRBJ2-7
CSVGGTGGFSYEQYF
TGCAGCGTTGGTGGGACAGGGGGTTTCTCCTACGAGCAGTACTTC
>-|TRBV2|-|TRBJ2-1
CASTRLDEQFF
TGTGCCAGCACCCGTCTCGATGAGCAGTTCTTC
>-|TRBV4-3|TRBD1|TRBJ2-7
CASSHRQGSYEQYF
TGCGCCAGCAGCCATCGACAGGGGTCCTACGAGCAGTACTTC
>-|TRBV7-2|TRBD2|TRBJ2-7
CASSLVGLATYEQYF
TGTGCCAGCAGCTTAGTAGGACTAGCTACTTACGAGCAGTACTTC
>-|TRBV19|-|TRBJ1-2
CASGTPGNSGGYTF
TGTGCCAGTGGAACCCCAGGAAATTCTGGCGGCTACACCTTC
>-|TRBV20-1|-|TRBJ1-3
CSAGAPNTIYF
TGCAGTGCTGGAGCCCCTAACACCATATATTTT
>-|TRBV7-2|TRBD2|TRBJ2-2
CASSPGTSVSTGELFF
TGTGCCAGCAGCCCCGGGACTAGCGTTTCCACCGGGGAGCTGTTTTTT
>-|TRBV10-3|-|TRBJ2-2
CAISESVRERLTGELFF
TGTGCCATCAGTGAGTCGGTGAGGGAAAGGCTCACCGGGGAGCTGTTTTTT